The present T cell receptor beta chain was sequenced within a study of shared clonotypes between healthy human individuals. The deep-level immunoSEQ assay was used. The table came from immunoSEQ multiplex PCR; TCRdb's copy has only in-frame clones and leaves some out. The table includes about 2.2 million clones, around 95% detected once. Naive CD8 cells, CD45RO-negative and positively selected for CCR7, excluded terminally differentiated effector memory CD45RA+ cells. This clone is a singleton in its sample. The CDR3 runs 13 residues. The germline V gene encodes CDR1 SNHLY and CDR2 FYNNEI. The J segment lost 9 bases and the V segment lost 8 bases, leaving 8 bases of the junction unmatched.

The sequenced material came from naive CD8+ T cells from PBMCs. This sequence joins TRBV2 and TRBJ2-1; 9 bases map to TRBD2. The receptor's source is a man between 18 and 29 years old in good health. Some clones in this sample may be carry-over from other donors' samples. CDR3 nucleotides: TGTGCCAGCGGGGCGACTAGCGGCGTTGAGCAGTTCTTC. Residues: CASGATSGVEQFF.